The entry that follows covers one T cell receptor beta chain sequence. The target antigen is unknown. This entry comes from a study of T cell repertoires in cytomegalovirus infection. In the study overall: Public TCR beta signature analysis indicated the presence of both CMV infection and matching HLA type. Study-level points and caveats: Summed frequency of public TCR beta families distinguished CMV carriers with the relevant HLA.

TCRdb ran MiXCR on the reads and lists one entry per CDR3 protein. This table holds around 430,000 distinct CDR3 sequences, about 42% found once. This CDR3 is built from 15 residues. The ends lost 5 bases at V and 5 bases at J; junction bases unmatched: 9. Germline V gene lookup returns CDR1 MNHNS and CDR2 SASEGT. This rearrangement joins TRBV6-1 to TRBJ2-1; 7 bases are shared with TRBD1. This clonotype originated in a human donor in good health (CMV status not recorded). Some clones in this sample may be carry-over from other donors' samples. This sample comprised cultured PBMCs, obtained from culture after CMV antigen stimulation. The CDR3 loop reads CASSLTTGSNNEQFF. In DNA, the CDR3 is TGTGCCAGCAGTCTCACGACAGGGAGCAACAATGAGCAGTTCTTC.